The 22 T cell receptor beta chains reported below all come from one sample, sequenced in a study of blood T cell repertoires in COVID-19. The data were produced by immunoSEQ multiplex PCR, yet TCRdb's version contains in-frame clones alone and is incomplete. The sample includes 200,000 to 250,000 clones, about 84% of them seen just once. Sample: PBMCs or T cells enriched from blood (not recorded which). The receptors originated from a woman aged 45-65 years who had recovered from COVID-19.

The chain couples TRBV5-1 to TRBJ2-3; 8 bases align to TRBD1. The CDR3 is 16 residues long. V shed 4 bases and J 1 base; nucleotides not matched to a gene: 8. Germline V lookup: CDR1 SGHRS, CDR2 YFSETQ. The CDR3 reads CASSPIQGQGTDTQYF. The CDR3 nucleotides are TGCGCCAGCAGCCCAATCCAGGGACAGGGCACAGATACGCAGTATTTT.

The chain links TRBV12-3 or TRBV12-4 to TRBJ2-7; the D gene is possibly TRBD1 (6 bases). V was cut by 6 bases and J by 3 bases, with 12 bases left in between. This CDR3 spans 13 amino acids. CDR3 sequence (DNA): TGTGCCAGCAGCCAACAGGGTCGCTACGAGCAGTACTTC. This gives the protein CASSQQGRYEQYF.

The gene calls are TRBV5-4 and TRBJ2-3; 8 nucleotides line up with TRBD2. Trimming at V came to 2 bases and at J to 0 bases, leaving 5 bases not matched to a gene. Germline CDR1 SGHNT, CDR2 YYREEE (reference sequence). The CDR3 length is 16 residues. The chain's CDR3 is CASSFRSSGSTDTQYF. The CDR3 DNA is TGTGCCAGCAGCTTTAGGTCTAGCGGGAGCACAGATACGCAGTATTTT.

This chain joins TRBV7-9 and TRBJ2-7, with TRBD1 identical over 8 bases. V lost 4 bases and J lost 3; bases outside the gene matches: 5. The CDR3 has 14 residues. CDR1 SEHNR and CDR2 FQNEAQ come from the germline V gene (reference sequence). CDR3 nucleotide sequence: TGTGCCAGCAGCTCCGGGACAGGACTCTACGAGCAGTACTTC. It translates to CASSSGTGLYEQYF.

V and J are TRBV5-1 and TRBJ1-1; 9 nucleotides line up with TRBD1. The germline V gene has CDR1 SGHRS and CDR2 YFSETQ. The length of the CDR3 is 17 residues. Trimming removed 0 bases from V and 0 bases from J; junction bases left unmatched: 6. CDR3 sequence (DNA): TGCGCCAGCAGCTTGGCCCGGACAGGGGTAATGAACACTGAAGCTTTCTTT. Amino acid sequence: CASSLARTGVMNTEAFF.

This chain connects TRBV27 to TRBJ2-1; TRBD2 agrees at 13 bases. Germline V gene sequence: CDR1 MNHEY, CDR2 SMNVEV (reference sequence). CDR3 size: 15 residues. After removal of 4 bases from V and 7 bases from J, the junction contained 4 bases not matched to a gene. CDR3 nucleotides: TGTGCCAGCAGTTCCGGGACTAGCGGGATGAATGAGCAGTTCTTC. This sequence encodes CASSSGTSGMNEQFF.

The V gene is TRBV28, the J gene TRBJ2-5; D gene ambiguous. Germline lookup yields CDR1 MDHEN and CDR2 SYDVKM. The CDR3 loop spans 10 amino acids. The CDR3 DNA reads TGTGGGTGCGTCCAAGAGACCCAGTACTTC. It translates to CGCVQETQYF. The entire variable domain, with the rest obtained from reference TRBV28 and TRBJ2-5, is as follows: DVKVTQSSRYLVKRTGEKVFLECVQDMDHENMFWYRQDPGLGLRLIYFSYDVKMKEKGDIPEGYSVSREKKERFSLILESASTNQTSMYLCGCVQETQYFGPGTRLLVL.

V and J are TRBV11-3 and TRBJ2-2, with D possibly being TRBD2 (5 bases). CDR1 is SGHNT and CDR2 is YENEEA in the germline V gene. V lost 5 bases, J lost 4 bases, and 11 bases lay in between. The CDR3 covers 14 residues. CDR3 in amino acids: CASSPAGITGELFF. CDR3 nucleotides: TGTGCCAGCAGCCCTGCCGGGATCACCGGGGAGCTGTTTTTT.

The chain joins TRBV2 to TRBJ1-6, with 8 bases fitting TRBD1. The V segment lost 6 bases and the J segment 8 bases; nucleotides outside the gene matches: 6. In germline, CDR1 is SNHLY, CDR2 FYNNEI. This CDR3 has 14 amino acids. Written as DNA, the CDR3 is TGTGCCAGCAGAAGGGACAGGAGTGATTCACCCCTCCACTTT. It translates to CASRRDRSDSPLHF.

V is TRBV5-6 and J is TRBJ1-4; D uncertain. The germline V and J ends were trimmed by 1 base and 7 bases, with 14 bases remaining between them. The CDR3 runs to 15 residues. Germline CDR1 and CDR2: SGHDT and YYEEEE. The CDR3 is CASSLTPTVGEKLFF. CDR3 bases: TGTGCCAGCAGCTTGACACCAACAGTCGGTGAAAAACTGTTTTTT.

The V and J genes are TRBV2 and TRBJ1-4; 8 bases fit TRBD1. Germline assignment: CDR1 SNHLY and CDR2 FYNNEI. The CDR3 runs 15 residues. Trimming at V came to 0 bases and at J to 10 bases, leaving 7 bases not matched to a gene. The CDR3 protein is CASSEAMRTGRKLFF. CDR3 sequence (DNA): TGTGCCAGCAGTGAAGCTATGAGGACAGGGAGAAAACTGTTTTTT. Full variable domain (remainder filled in from reference TRBV2 and TRBJ1-4): EPEVTQTPSHQVTQMGQEVILRCVPISNHLYFYWYRQILGQKVEFLVSFYNNEISEKSEIFDDQFSVERPDGSNFTLKIRSTKLEDSAMYFCASSEAMRTGRKLFFGSGTQLSVL.

CDR3 bases: TGTGCCAGCTCACCACAACATCTGAACACTGAAGCTTTCTTT. Protein: CASSPQHLNTEAFF. V and J are TRBV18 and TRBJ1-1; D is unclear. Trimming cost V 1 base and J 0 bases, with 6 bases left between them. This CDR3 region has 14 residues. The germline V gene encodes CDR1 KGHSH and CDR2 LQKENI.

V usage is TRBV4-1 and J usage is TRBJ1-2, with TRBD1 as a possible D gene (5 bases). Germline CDR1 and CDR2: MGHRA and YSYEKL. V was cut by 1 base and J by 5 bases, with 8 bases left in between. CDR3 size: 13 residues. CDR3 sequence (DNA): TGCGCCAGCAGCCAAGTGGGGACTTATGGCTACACCTTC. Its translation is CASSQVGTYGYTF.

A single count supports this clone. This chain uses TRBV10-1 with TRBJ2-5, with D perhaps TRBD1 (6 bases). CDR3 length equals 13 residues. Germline V CDR1 and CDR2: WNHNN, SYGVQD (reference sequence). Trimming removed 5 bases from V and 2 bases from J, with 9 bases in between. CDR3 sequence reads: CASSYGQQETQYF. Written as DNA, the CDR3 is TGCGCCAGCAGTTATGGACAGCAAGAGACCCAGTACTTC.

This clone is a singleton in its sample. V and J are TRBV4-1 and TRBJ1-5; D remains ambiguous. V shed 0 bases and J shed 1 base, with 10 bases lying between them. In germline, CDR1 is MGHRA, CDR2 YSYEKL. The CDR3 is made up of 16 amino acids. The DNA of the CDR3 is TGCGCCAGCAGCCAAGAAGTCACGGGGAGCAATCAGCCCCAGCATTTT. It codes for CASSQEVTGSNQPQHF.

V and J are TRBV5-6 and TRBJ2-2; the D gene is possibly TRBD2 (6 bases). The V gene lost 4 bases and the J gene lost 7 bases, with 14 bases spanning the gap. The CDR3 has 14 residues. Germline V gene sequence: CDR1 SGHDT, CDR2 YYEEEE. Written as DNA, the CDR3 is TGTGCCAGCAGCCCCGGGAGTAGGGTCGGGGAGCTGTTTTTT. This encodes CASSPGSRVGELFF.

CDR3 in DNA: TGTGCCTGGATTGAGAGGGATAACTCCTACGAGCAGTACTTC. It translates to CAWIERDNSYEQYF. The chain links TRBV30 to TRBJ2-7; D perhaps matches TRBD2 (5 bases). V was cut by 4 bases and J by 0 bases, with 13 bases left in between. Germline V gives CDR1 GTSNPN, CDR2 SVGIG (reference sequence). This CDR3 has 14 residues.

For this clone: Different DNA sequences within this sample yield the same CDR3. The J gene is TRBJ1-1, the V gene TRBV30; D is undetermined. The V end was cut by 1 base, the J end by 0 bases, with 6 bases between. The CDR3 consists of 13 residues. Germline-derived CDR1 and CDR2 are GTSNPN and SVGIG (reference sequence). The CDR3 spells CAWSGQMNTEAFF. The CDR3 DNA sequence: TGTGCCTGGAGTGGGCAGATGAACACTGAAGCTTTCTTT.

The gene calls are TRBV27 and TRBJ2-2; 7 bases line up with TRBD1. The germline V gene has CDR1 MNHEY and CDR2 SMNVEV (reference sequence). CDR3 length: 15 amino acids. V shed 4 bases, J shed 0 bases, and the junction held 2 bases outside the gene matches. The CDR3 DNA is TGTGCCAGCAGTTCCAGGGGGTCGAACACCGGGGAGCTGTTTTTT. The encoded protein is CASSSRGSNTGELFF.

This sequence joins TRBV11-3 and TRBJ2-3; 8 bases are a match to TRBD2. The germline V gene has CDR1 SGHNT and CDR2 YENEEA. CDR3 length equals 16 residues. J was trimmed by 4 bases and V by 4 bases; bases with no gene match: 10. The CDR3 sequence is CASSSGGRFSPDTQYF. The DNA for the CDR3 is TGTGCCAGCAGCTCGGGGGGGCGTTTTTCCCCAGATACGCAGTATTTT.

The rearrangement links TRBV2 to TRBJ1-1; a weak D match, TRBD1 (5 bases). Trimming took 7 bases from V and 3 from J, leaving 18 bases between them. CDR1 SNHLY and CDR2 FYNNEI come from the germline V gene. CDR3 length: 15 amino acids. In nucleotides, the CDR3 is TGTGCCAGCAAGAGGGGAGCGGGTTTGGACACTGAAGCTTTCTTT. It translates to CASKRGAGLDTEAFF.

The genes are TRBV3-1 (or the pseudogene TRBV3-2) and TRBJ2-6; D unclear. Germline V lookup: CDR1 LGHDT, CDR2 YNNKEL (reference sequence). This CDR3 is 16 amino acids long. V lost 7 bases, J lost 0 bases, and 13 bases lay in between. This CDR3 reads CASTTTRSSGANVLTF. In DNA form, the CDR3 reads TGTGCCAGCACCACAACTCGGAGCTCTGGGGCCAACGTCCTGACTTTC.